This T cell receptor beta chain is drawn from a study of PD-L1 blockade in urothelial cancer. Study-wide context: Blood underwent analysis 3 weeks (second dose) and 6 weeks after treatment began. T cell content in blood samples showed a median of about 140,000.

General observations from the study: Having blood TCR clonality under the median before treatment predicted better survival.

The method was immunoSEQ multiplex PCR; TCRdb's version includes in-frame clones alone and lacks a portion of them. The sample contains 80,000 to 90,000 clones, approximately 81% of which appear only once. Time point meaning: pretreatment peripheral blood. About this clone itself: Its matching antigen is unknown.

J lost 7 bases, V lost 3 bases, and 11 bases had no gene match. The CDR3 is 16 amino acids. CDR1 and CDR2 (germline): LNHNV, YYDKDF (reference sequence). The gene calls are TRBV15 and TRBJ1-5, with TRBD1 matching over 8 bases. The specimen was PBMCs, collected around atezolizumab (anti-PD-L1) treatment. This receptor was taken from a man in his sixties with urothelial cancer. CDR3 sequence: CATSRPGTGPKQPQHF. CDR3 DNA sequence: TGTGCCACCAGCAGGCCCGGGACAGGCCCGAAGCAGCCCCAGCATTTT.